This T cell receptor beta chain derives from a study of blood T cells in healthy people across ages. Every donor gave 9 to 10 milliliters of peripheral blood. Trimming stripped 4 bases from V and 9 bases from J, with 16 bases between. This CDR3 comprises 13 residues. Germline assignment: CDR1 DFQATT and CDR2 SNEGSKA (reference sequence). The use of a sample-barcoded 5' primer and a J-beta primer mix characterized a second PCR of roughly 6 to 11 cycles. MiXCR, applied by TCRdb to the 5' RACE reads, yields one record per CDR3 protein. The table records hundreds of thousands of distinct CDR3 sequences, about 61% of them present only once.

The chain employs TRBV20-1 and TRBJ1-5; possibly TRBD1 for D (6 bases). Sequencing was performed on blood. The origin of this receptor is a man aged 35-49 years in good health. CDR3 coding DNA: TGCAGTGCTAAAGAACAGGGTGCCGGGCCCCAGCATTTT. Encoded protein: CSAKEQGAGPQHF.